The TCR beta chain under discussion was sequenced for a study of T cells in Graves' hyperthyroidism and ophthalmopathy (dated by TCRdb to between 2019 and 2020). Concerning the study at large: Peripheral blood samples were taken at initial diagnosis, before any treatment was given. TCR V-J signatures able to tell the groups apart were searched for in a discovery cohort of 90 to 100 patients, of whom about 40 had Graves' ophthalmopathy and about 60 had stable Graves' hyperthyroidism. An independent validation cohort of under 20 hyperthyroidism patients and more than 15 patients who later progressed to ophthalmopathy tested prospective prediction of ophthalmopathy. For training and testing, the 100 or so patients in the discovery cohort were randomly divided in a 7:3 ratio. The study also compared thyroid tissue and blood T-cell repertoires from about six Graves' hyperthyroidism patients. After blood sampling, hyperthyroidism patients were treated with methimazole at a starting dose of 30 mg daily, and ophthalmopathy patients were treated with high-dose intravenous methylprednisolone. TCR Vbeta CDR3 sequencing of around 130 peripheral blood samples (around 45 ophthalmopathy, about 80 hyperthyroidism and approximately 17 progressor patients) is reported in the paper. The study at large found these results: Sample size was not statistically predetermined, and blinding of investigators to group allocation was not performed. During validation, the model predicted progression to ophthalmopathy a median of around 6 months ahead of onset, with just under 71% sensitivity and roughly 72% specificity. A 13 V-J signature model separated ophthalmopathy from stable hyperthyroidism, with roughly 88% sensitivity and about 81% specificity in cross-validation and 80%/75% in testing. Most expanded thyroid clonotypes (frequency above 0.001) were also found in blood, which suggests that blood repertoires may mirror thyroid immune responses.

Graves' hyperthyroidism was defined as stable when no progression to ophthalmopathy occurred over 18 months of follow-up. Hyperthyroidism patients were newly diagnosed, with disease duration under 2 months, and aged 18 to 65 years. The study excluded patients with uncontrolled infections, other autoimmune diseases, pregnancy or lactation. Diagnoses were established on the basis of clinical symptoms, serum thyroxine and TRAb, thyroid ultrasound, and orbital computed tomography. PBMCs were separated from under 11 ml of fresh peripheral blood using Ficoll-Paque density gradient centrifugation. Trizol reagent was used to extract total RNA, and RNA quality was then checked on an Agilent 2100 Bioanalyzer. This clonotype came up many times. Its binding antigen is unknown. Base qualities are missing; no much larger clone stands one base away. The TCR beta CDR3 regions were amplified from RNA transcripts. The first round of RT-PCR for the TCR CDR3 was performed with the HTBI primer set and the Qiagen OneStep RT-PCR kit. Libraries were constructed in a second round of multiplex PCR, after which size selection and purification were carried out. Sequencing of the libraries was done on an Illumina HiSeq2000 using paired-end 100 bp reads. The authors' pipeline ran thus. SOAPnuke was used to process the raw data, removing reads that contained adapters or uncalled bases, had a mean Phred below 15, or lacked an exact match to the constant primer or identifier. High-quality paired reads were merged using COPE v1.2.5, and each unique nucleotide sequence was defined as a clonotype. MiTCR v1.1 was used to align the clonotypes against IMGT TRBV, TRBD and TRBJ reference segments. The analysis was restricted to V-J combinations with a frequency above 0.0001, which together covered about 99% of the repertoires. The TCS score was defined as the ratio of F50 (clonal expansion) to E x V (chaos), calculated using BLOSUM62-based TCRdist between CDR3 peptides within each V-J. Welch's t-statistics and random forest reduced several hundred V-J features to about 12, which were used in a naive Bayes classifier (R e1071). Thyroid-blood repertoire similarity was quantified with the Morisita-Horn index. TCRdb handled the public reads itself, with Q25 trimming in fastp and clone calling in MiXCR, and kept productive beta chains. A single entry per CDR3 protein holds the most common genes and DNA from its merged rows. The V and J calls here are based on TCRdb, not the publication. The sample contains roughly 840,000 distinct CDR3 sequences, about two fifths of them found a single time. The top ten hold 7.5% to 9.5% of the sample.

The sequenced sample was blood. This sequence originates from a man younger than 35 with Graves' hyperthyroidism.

The DNA is as follows: TGCAGCGCGGGTTTTGGTGAAAAACTGTTTTTT. This translates into CSAGFGEKLFF. Recombination connected TRBV29-1 to TRBJ1-4; the D gene identity is not certain. Including cysteine and phenylalanine, the CDR3 has 11 amino acids. Just CDR3 DNA is preserved here, 33 bases in frame from base 1. V is clipped by 7 bases and J by 7 bases, and the sequence between their germline boundaries is 10 bases long. CDR1 SQVTM and CDR2 ANQGSEA were looked up in the germline V gene. Reference TRBV29-1 and TRBJ1-4 genes cover what lies past the CDR3, so the full variable domain is SAVISQKPSRDICQRGTSLTIQCQVDSQVTMMFWYRQQPGQSLTLIATANQGSEATYESGFVIDKFPISRPNLTFSTLTVSNMSPEDSSIYLCSAGFGEKLFFGSGTQLSVL.